Below, 32 T cell receptor beta chains from the same sample are listed, as sequenced in a study of stem cell transplantation in POMP-related autoinflammatory disease. The assay was immunoSEQ multiplex PCR, and TCRdb's table has in-frame clones only and misses some. The sample lists roughly 68,000 clones; roughly 88% were seen once. This sample comprised CD4+ T cells from PBMCs, obtained after stem cell transplantation. The receptors were gathered from a human patient with POMP-related autoinflammation and immune dysregulation (PRAID). T cells may partly derive from the graft donor.

The rearrangement links TRBV19 to TRBJ1-3, with D unresolved. CDR3 length: 12 residues. V was shortened by 3 bases and J by 4 bases, with 4 bases between the two germline ends. Germline V gives CDR1 LNHDA, CDR2 SQIVND (reference sequence). The CDR3 DNA follows: TGTGCCAGTAGTATTTGGGGAAACACCATATATTTT. Translation: CASSIWGNTIYF. Using reference TRBV19 and TRBJ1-3 for the parts outside the CDR3, the full variable domain is DGGITQSPKYLFRKEGQNVTLSCEQNLNHDAMYWYRQDPGQGLRLIYYSQIVNDFQKGDIAEGYSVSREKKESFPLTVTSAQKNPTAFYLCASSIWGNTIYFGEGSWLTVV.

The V and J genes are TRBV28 and TRBJ2-7; D might be TRBD1 (6 bases). This CDR3 comprises 13 residues. The V end lost 6 bases, the J end lost 0 bases, and 9 bases lay between the germline ends. Per germline, CDR1 MDHEN and CDR2 SYDVKM. CDR3 bases: TGTGCCAGCAGGGGGGACAACTCCTACGAGCAGTACTTC. Residues: CASRGDNSYEQYF.

This clone was seen a few times. V and J are TRBV28 and TRBJ1-3; 9 bases line up with TRBD1. This CDR3 spans 16 amino acids. V shed 2 bases, J shed 3 bases, and the junction held 5 bases outside the gene matches. The germline CDR1 and CDR2 sequences are MDHEN and SYDVKM. The CDR3 coding sequence is TGTGCCAGCAGTTTACGAGGGACAGGGTTTGGAAACACCATATATTTT. It codes for CASSLRGTGFGNTIYF.

The chain employs TRBV5-1 and TRBJ2-7, with D tentatively TRBD2 (5 bases). Per germline, CDR1 SGHRS and CDR2 YFSETQ. V dropped 0 bases and J dropped 4 bases, with 11 bases sitting between them. The CDR3 consists of 14 residues. CDR3 sequence: CASSLALEGYEQYF. The CDR3 DNA sequence: TGCGCCAGCAGCTTGGCACTAGAAGGGTACGAGCAGTACTTC.

The J gene is TRBJ1-1, the V gene TRBV21-1; TRBD1, the D gene given by the table, was not confirmed from the DNA. TRBV21-1 is marked as a pseudogene. The CDR3 covers 18 residues. CDR3 residues: CASSKLSWAGWIGTEAFF. As DNA, the CDR3 is TGTGCCAGCAGCAAACTCTCGTGGGCAGGGTGGATAGGCACTGAAGCTTTCTTT.

This sequence joins TRBV13 and TRBJ1-1; no definite D call. There are 15 residues in the CDR3. The V gene's germline CDR1 is PRHDT and CDR2 FYEKMQ (reference sequence). Trimming left V 11 bases short and J 1 base short, with 20 bases between. The CDR3 loop reads CACLISLGRNTEAFF. The CDR3 DNA reads TGTGCCTGCTTGATTAGCCTCGGTAGGAACACTGAAGCTTTCTTT.

The CDR3 is CASSLAENEKLFF. In DNA form, the CDR3 reads TGCGCCAGCAGCTTAGCGGAGAATGAAAAACTGTTTTTT. This chain connects TRBV5-1 to TRBJ1-4; no clear D. The V gene lost 2 bases and the J gene lost 5 bases, with 7 bases spanning the gap. The CDR3 loop spans 13 amino acids. Per the germline V gene, CDR1 is SGHRS and CDR2 is YFSETQ.

Concerning this clone itself: At one boundary the junction diverges from the germline segment, which might be a read error. The genes are TRBV19 and TRBJ1-2; D unresolved. The CDR3 has 14 residues. Germline V gives CDR1 LNHDA, CDR2 SQIVND (reference sequence). As DNA, the CDR3 is TGTGCCAGTACTATATCAGTACAGAACTATGGCTACACCTTC. Amino acids: CASTISVQNYGYTF.

This chain uses TRBV5-1 with TRBJ2-5, with D perhaps being TRBD1 or TRBD2 (5 bases each). V was clipped by 0 bases and J by 5 bases, with 8 bases between them. Looked up from germline, CDR1 is SGHRS and CDR2 is YFSETQ. This CDR3 comprises 13 residues. DNA for the CDR3: TGCGCCAGCAGCTTGGACAGGAGGGAGACCCAGTACTTC. This codes for CASSLDRRETQYF.

This chain joins TRBV7-6 and TRBJ2-3; D is ambiguous. This CDR3 region has 14 residues. The V gene's germline CDR1 is SGHVS and CDR2 FNYEAQ. The V end was cut by 2 bases, the J end by 2 bases, with 8 bases between. CDR3: CASSLLQNTDTQYF. DNA of the CDR3: TGTGCCAGCAGCTTACTCCAAAACACAGATACGCAGTATTTT.

J is TRBJ1-2 and V is TRBV12-3 or TRBV12-4; possible D gene TRBD1, 6 bases. V shed 6 bases and J shed 7 bases, with 15 bases lying between them. This CDR3 is 13 amino acids long. The CDR3 sequence: CASSPDRFPGYTF. The DNA for the CDR3 is TGTGCCAGCAGCCCAGACAGGTTTCCTGGCTACACCTTC.

The genes are TRBV5-1 and TRBJ2-1, with TRBD2 matching 8 bases. The V and J ends lost 3 bases and 4 bases, in that order; junction bases with no gene match: 6. The CDR3 covers 15 residues. Germline loops: CDR1 SGHRS, CDR2 YFSETQ. The CDR3 region has the DNA TGCGCCAGCAGCTACTTAGCGGGGCCTTACAATGAGCAGTTCTTC. This gives the protein CASSYLAGPYNEQFF.

This sequence joins TRBV5-1 and TRBJ1-1; weak D call: TRBD1 (5 bases). The germline CDR1 and CDR2 sequences are SGHRS and YFSETQ. The germline V and J ends were trimmed by 0 bases and 4 bases, with 7 bases remaining between them. This CDR3 has 13 amino acids. The CDR3 nucleotides read TGCGCCAGCAGCTTGGCTGGGGCCACTGAAGCTTTCTTT. Protein: CASSLAGATEAFF.

This chain connects TRBV10-3 to TRBJ2-1; TRBD1 matches at 8 bases. The CDR3 has 16 residues. Germline loops: CDR1 ENHRY, CDR2 SYGVKD. The V gene end was trimmed by 5 bases and the J gene end by 8 bases; junction bases not matched to a gene: 14. CDR3 loop: CAISPGGRGLLHEQFF. The CDR3 DNA sequence: TGTGCCATCAGTCCTGGGGGCAGGGGGCTGCTTCATGAGCAGTTCTTC.

The CDR3 coding sequence is TGTGCCTGGAGGTCGGGACAGGGGGCTTATCGTGGCTACACCTTC. The encoded protein is CAWRSGQGAYRGYTF. The rearrangement joins TRBV30 to TRBJ1-2, with 12 positions matching TRBD1. V trimming: 3 bases; J trimming: 7 bases; junction bases outside the gene matches: 9. Germline V gives CDR1 GTSNPN, CDR2 SVGIG (reference sequence). This CDR3 is 15 amino acids long.

This rearrangement joins TRBV7-9 to TRBJ2-3; D gene ambiguous. V was trimmed by 1 base and J by 4 bases, leaving 6 bases between them. Germline V CDR1 and CDR2: SEHNR, FQNEAQ (reference sequence). The CDR3 has 13 amino acids. The CDR3 nucleotides are TGTGCCAGCAGCTTAGGACGACCAGATACGCAGTATTTT. This codes for CASSLGRPDTQYF.

The rearrangement uses TRBV28 and TRBJ1-2; D call uncertain. The V gene's germline CDR1 is MDHEN and CDR2 SYDVKM. CDR3 length: 14 amino acids. V was pared by 1 base and J by 4 bases, with 10 bases between. In DNA, the CDR3 is TGTGCCAGCAGTTTATTTCCTTACCCCTATGGCTACACCTTC. It encodes CASSLFPYPYGYTF.

This rearrangement joins TRBV5-1 to TRBJ2-1; D ambiguous. The V end lost 3 bases, the J end lost 8 bases, and 12 bases lay between the germline ends. Per the germline V gene, CDR1 is SGHRS and CDR2 is YFSETQ. CDR3 length equals 13 residues. CDR3 amino acids: CASSSEVGDEQFF. CDR3 sequence (DNA): TGCGCCAGCAGCTCAGAGGTTGGAGATGAGCAGTTCTTC.

The gene calls are TRBV7-9 and TRBJ2-5; 10 nucleotides line up with TRBD1. After removal of 3 bases from V and 5 bases from J, the junction contained 3 bases not matched to a gene. This CDR3 region has 14 residues. The germline V gene has CDR1 SEHNR and CDR2 FQNEAQ (reference sequence). The CDR3 region is CASSFQGQGETQYF. The CDR3 nucleotides are TGTGCCAGCAGCTTCCAGGGACAGGGGGAGACCCAGTACTTC.

The chain couples TRBV24-1 to TRBJ2-5; perhaps D is TRBD1 or TRBD2 (6 bases each). There are 13 residues in the CDR3. Germline CDR1 KGHDR, CDR2 SFDVKD. Trimming took 5 bases from V and 4 from J, leaving 10 bases between them. This CDR3 is CATSGWGAETQYF. CDR3 nucleotide sequence: TGTGCCACCAGTGGTTGGGGGGCAGAGACCCAGTACTTC.

The genes are TRBV7-3 and TRBJ2-2, with TRBD1 identical over 7 bases. The V gene's germline CDR1 is SGHTA and CDR2 FQGTGA. The ends lost 3 bases at V and 7 bases at J; junction bases unmatched: 5. CDR3 length: 14 residues. The CDR3 bases are TGTGCCAGCAGCTTTGAAGGGGGCTACGGGGAGCTGTTTTTT. This sequence encodes CASSFEGGYGELFF.

The CDR3 region is CASSLESAWRTEAFF. The CDR3, as DNA: TGCGCCAGCAGCTTGGAGTCAGCCTGGCGGACTGAAGCTTTCTTT. This chain uses TRBV5-1 with TRBJ1-1; D gene ambiguous. Trimming took off 0 bases at V and 5 bases at J, with 14 bases between the two ends. The CDR3 spans 15 residues. Germline CDR1 and CDR2: SGHRS and YFSETQ. The entire variable domain, with the rest obtained from reference TRBV5-1 and TRBJ1-1, is as follows: KAGVTQTPRYLIKTRGQQVTLSCSPISGHRSVSWYQQTPGQGLQFLFEYFSETQRNKGNFPGRFSGRQFSNSRSEMNVSTLELGDSALYLCASSLESAWRTEAFFGQGTRLTVV.

The CDR3 loop is CASRAANYGYTF. As DNA, the CDR3 is TGTGCCAGTAGGGCAGCGAACTATGGCTACACCTTC. The V gene is TRBV19, the J gene TRBJ1-2; D gene ambiguous. In germline, CDR1 is LNHDA, CDR2 SQIVND (reference sequence). This CDR3 has 12 amino acids. V lost 6 bases and J 2 bases, leaving 7 bases between the germline ends.

This rearrangement joins TRBV5-6 to TRBJ1-1; D is ambiguous. Trimming stripped 0 bases from V and 3 bases from J, with 6 bases between. The CDR3 sequence is 13 residues long. Germline CDR1 SGHDT, CDR2 YYEEEE. CDR3 in amino acids: CASSLGEYTEAFF. The CDR3 nucleotides read TGTGCCAGCAGCTTGGGTGAGTACACTGAAGCTTTCTTT.

This clone has a single count. This chain connects TRBV4-1 to TRBJ2-5, with 8 bases identical to TRBD2. V was clipped by 4 bases and J by 13 bases; unmatched bases: 14. Germline V CDR1 and CDR2: MGHRA, YSYEKL. CDR3 size: 14 residues. As DNA, the CDR3 is TGCGCCAGCAGCCTTATAGCGGGGCCCACACCACGGTACTTC. Translated, it gives CASSLIAGPTPRYF.

This clone was observed once. The genes are TRBV29-1 and TRBJ1-5; D is perhaps TRBD1 (5 bases). In germline, CDR1 is SQVTM, CDR2 ANQGSEA. The germline V and J ends were trimmed by 2 bases and 0 bases, with 17 bases remaining between them. The CDR3 runs to 17 residues. Here the CDR3 DNA reads TGCAGCGTTGAAAAGTGGCCAGGGAGGAATAGCAATCAGCCCCAGCATTTT. Protein sequence: CSVEKWPGRNSNQPQHF.

This clone occurred once. V is TRBV19 and J is TRBJ1-2; TRBD1 matches at 7 bases. The V and J ends lost 3 bases and 4 bases, in that order; junction bases with no gene match: 5. Germline CDR1 and CDR2: LNHDA and SQIVND (reference sequence). The CDR3 has 14 residues. CDR3 protein: CASSMEGAGYGYTF. The DNA of the CDR3 is TGTGCCAGTAGTATGGAGGGGGCTGGCTATGGCTACACCTTC.

V and J are TRBV19 and TRBJ2-1; 8 bases map to TRBD2. The germline CDR1 and CDR2 sequences are LNHDA and SQIVND (reference sequence). This CDR3 contains 15 residues. Trimming at V came to 4 bases and at J to 5 bases, leaving 7 bases not matched to a gene. The DNA of the CDR3 is TGTGCCAGTAGTAGGGGGACTAGTTCCGACAATGAGCAGTTCTTC. It encodes CASSRGTSSDNEQFF.

The V and J genes are TRBV5-5 and TRBJ1-2; weak D call: TRBD1 (6 bases). V lost 1 base and J 3 bases, leaving 13 bases between the germline ends. Germline CDR1 is SGHKS and CDR2 is YYEKEE (reference sequence). This CDR3 has 15 residues. The CDR3 region is CASSLLDRTDYGYTF. The CDR3 DNA sequence: TGTGCCAGCAGCTTGCTTGACAGGACGGACTATGGCTACACCTTC.

This chain joins TRBV25-1 and TRBJ2-7; D is unresolved. The germline gives CDR1 MGHDK, CDR2 SYGVNS. The V gene lost 2 bases and the J gene lost 0 bases, with 5 bases spanning the gap. The length of the CDR3 is 13 residues. CDR3 region: CASSERSSYEQYF. The CDR3 coding sequence is TGTGCCAGCAGTGAAAGGTCCTCCTACGAGCAGTACTTC.

The chain joins TRBV3-1 (or the pseudogene TRBV3-2) to TRBJ2-3, with a possible D match to TRBD2 (6 bases). V was shortened by 5 bases and J by 3 bases, with 18 bases between the two germline ends. The germline V gene has CDR1 LGHDT and CDR2 YNNKEL (reference sequence). This CDR3 is 16 amino acids long. CDR3 sequence (DNA): TGTGCCAGCAGCAAGAATAGCGGCGGGGCAACAGATACGCAGTATTTT. Its protein product is CASSKNSGGATDTQYF.

This sequence joins TRBV5-1 and TRBJ2-7; 9 nucleotides match TRBD2. There are 15 residues in the CDR3. Germline lookup yields CDR1 SGHRS and CDR2 YFSETQ. V shed 4 bases, J shed 1 base, and the junction held 6 bases outside the gene matches. In nucleotides, the CDR3 is TGCGCCAGCAGCATCCCTCTAGCGGGGTCCTACGAGCAGTACTTC. It encodes CASSIPLAGSYEQYF.